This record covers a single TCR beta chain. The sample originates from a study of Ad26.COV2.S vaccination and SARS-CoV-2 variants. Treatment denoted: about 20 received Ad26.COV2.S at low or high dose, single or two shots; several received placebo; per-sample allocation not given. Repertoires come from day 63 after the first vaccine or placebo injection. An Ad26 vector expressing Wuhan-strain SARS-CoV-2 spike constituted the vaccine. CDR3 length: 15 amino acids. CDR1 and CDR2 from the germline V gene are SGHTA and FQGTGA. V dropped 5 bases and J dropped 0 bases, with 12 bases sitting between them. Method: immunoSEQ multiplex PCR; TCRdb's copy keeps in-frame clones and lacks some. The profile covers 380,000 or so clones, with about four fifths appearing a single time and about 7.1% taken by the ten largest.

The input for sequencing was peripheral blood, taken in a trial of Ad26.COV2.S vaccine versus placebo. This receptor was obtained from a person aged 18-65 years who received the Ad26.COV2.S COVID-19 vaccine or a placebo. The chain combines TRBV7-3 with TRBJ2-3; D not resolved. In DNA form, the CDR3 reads TGTGCCAGCAGCCCGCGGCGGAGTAGCACAGATACGCAGTATTTT. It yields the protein CASSPRRSSTDTQYF. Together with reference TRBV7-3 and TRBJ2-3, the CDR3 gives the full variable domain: GAGVSQTPSNKVTEKGKYVELRCDPISGHTALYWYRQSLGQGPEFLIYFQGTGAADDSGLPNDRFFAVRPEGSVSTLKIQRTERGDSAVYLCASSPRRSSTDTQYFGPGTRLTVL.